The 3 T cell receptor beta chains presented below share a single source sample, sequenced in a study of blood T cell repertoires in COVID-19. Generated by immunoSEQ multiplex PCR, the TCRdb table keeps only in-frame clones and is missing some. This sample has around 200,000 clones; around 87% occur once, and the top ten carry about 1%. The sample was peripheral blood. The receptors shown here come from a young woman who had recovered from COVID-19.

The gene calls are TRBV2 and TRBJ2-1; 11 nucleotides match TRBD2. Germline-derived CDR1 and CDR2 are SNHLY and FYNNEI. The length of the CDR3 is 16 residues. Trimming cost V 3 bases and J 7 bases; bases outside gene matches: 8. In DNA form, the CDR3 reads TGTGCCAGCAGTGATTCGGGTAGCGGGGGGGCAAATGAGCAGTTCTTC. Its translation is CASSDSGSGGANEQFF.

The rearrangement joins TRBV3-1 (or the pseudogene TRBV3-2) to TRBJ1-2; D remains ambiguous. CDR1 and CDR2 from the germline V gene are LGHDT and YNNKEL (reference sequence). Trimming took off 1 base at V and 10 bases at J, with 13 bases between the two ends. This CDR3 contains 13 residues. Written as DNA, the CDR3 is TGTGCCAGCAGCCAAGTGTCGGCCAGCGTCTACACCTTC. Protein product: CASSQVSASVYTF.

This sequence joins TRBV5-6 and TRBJ2-3; D is ambiguous. V shed 0 bases and J shed 0 bases, with 8 bases lying between them. CDR3 length equals 15 residues. The germline gives CDR1 SGHDT, CDR2 YYEEEE. The DNA for the CDR3 is TGTGCCAGCAGCTTGGGGCACCTTAGCACAGATACGCAGTATTTT. Residues: CASSLGHLSTDTQYF.